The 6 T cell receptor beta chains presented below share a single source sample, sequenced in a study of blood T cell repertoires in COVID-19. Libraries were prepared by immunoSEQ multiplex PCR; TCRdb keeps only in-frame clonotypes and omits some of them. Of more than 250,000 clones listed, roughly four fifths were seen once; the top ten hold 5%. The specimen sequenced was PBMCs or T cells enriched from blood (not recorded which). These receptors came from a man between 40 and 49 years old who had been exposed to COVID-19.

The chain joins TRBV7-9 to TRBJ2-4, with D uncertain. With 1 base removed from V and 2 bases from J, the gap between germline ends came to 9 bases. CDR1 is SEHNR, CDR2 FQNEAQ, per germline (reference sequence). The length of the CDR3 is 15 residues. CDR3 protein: CASSLGRGTKNIQYF. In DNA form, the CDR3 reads TGTGCCAGCAGCTTAGGGCGCGGCACCAAAAACATTCAGTACTTC.

CDR3 protein: CASSESAGRSYNEQFF. The CDR3 DNA reads TGCGCCAGCAGTGAGTCTGCGGGCAGGTCCTACAATGAGCAGTTCTTC. The chain links TRBV10-1 to TRBJ2-1; D is perhaps TRBD2 (5 bases). The germline gives CDR1 WNHNN, CDR2 SYGVQD (reference sequence). CDR3 length: 16 amino acids. Trimming left V 0 bases short and J 1 base short, with 10 bases between.

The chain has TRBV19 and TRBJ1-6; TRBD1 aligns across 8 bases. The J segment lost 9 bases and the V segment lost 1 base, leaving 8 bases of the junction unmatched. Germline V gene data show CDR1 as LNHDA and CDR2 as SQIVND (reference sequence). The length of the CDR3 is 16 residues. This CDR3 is CASSIGGQGFVSPLHF. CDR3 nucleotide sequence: TGTGCCAGTAGTATAGGTGGACAGGGTTTTGTTTCACCCCTCCACTTT.

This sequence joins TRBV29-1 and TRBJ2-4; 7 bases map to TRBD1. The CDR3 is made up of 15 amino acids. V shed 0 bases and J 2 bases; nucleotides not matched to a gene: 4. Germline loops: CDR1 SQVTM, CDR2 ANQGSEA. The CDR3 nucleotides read TGCAGCGTTGAAGATGGGACAGCATCCAAAAACATTCAGTACTTC. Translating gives CSVEDGTASKNIQYF.

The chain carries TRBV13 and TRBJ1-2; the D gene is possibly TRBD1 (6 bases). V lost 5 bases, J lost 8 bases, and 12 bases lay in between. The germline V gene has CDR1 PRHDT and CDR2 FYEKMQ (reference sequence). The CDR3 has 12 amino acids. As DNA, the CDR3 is TGTGCCAGCAGCCTTGCAGGGGACGGCTACACCTTC. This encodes CASSLAGDGYTF. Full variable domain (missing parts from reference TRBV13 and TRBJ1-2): AAGVIQSPRHLIKEKRETATLKCYPIPRHDTVYWYQQGPGQDPQFLISFYEKMQSDKGSIPDRFSAQQFSDYHSELNMSSLELGDSALYFCASSLAGDGYTFGSGTRLTVV.

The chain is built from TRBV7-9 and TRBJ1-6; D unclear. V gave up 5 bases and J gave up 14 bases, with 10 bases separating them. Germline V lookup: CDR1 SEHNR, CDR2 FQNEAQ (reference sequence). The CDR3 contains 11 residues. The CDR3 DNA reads TGTGCCAGCAGCCTGACTGTAACCCTCCACTTT. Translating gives CASSLTVTLHF.